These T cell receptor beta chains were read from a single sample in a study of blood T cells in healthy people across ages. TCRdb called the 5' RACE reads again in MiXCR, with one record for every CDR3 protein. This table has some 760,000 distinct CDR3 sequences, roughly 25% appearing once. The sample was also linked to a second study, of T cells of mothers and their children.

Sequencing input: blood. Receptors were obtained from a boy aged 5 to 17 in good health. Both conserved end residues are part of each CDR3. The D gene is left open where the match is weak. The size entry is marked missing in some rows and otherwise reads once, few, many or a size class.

CDR3 protein: CASSLVFADIGNEQFF; CDR3 DNA: TGTGCCAGCAGTTTGGTCTTTGCGGATATTGGGAATGAGCAGTTCTTC; clone size: few; J gene: TRBJ2-1; D gene: NA; V gene: TRBV12-3/TRBV12-4
CDR3 protein: CASSLAFGGYNEQFF; CDR3 DNA: TGTGCCAGCAGCTTGGCCTTTGGCGGGTACAATGAGCAGTTCTTC; clone size: few; J gene: TRBJ2-1; D gene: NA; V gene: TRBV5-4
CDR3 protein: CSARGAVSNQPQHF; CDR3 DNA: TGCAGTGCTAGAGGGGCCGTTAGCAATCAGCCCCAGCATTTT; clone size: NA; J gene: TRBJ1-5; D gene: NA; V gene: TRBV20-1
CDR3 protein: CASSPTGRKAYGYTF; CDR3 DNA: TGTGCCAGCAGTCCTACAGGGCGTAAGGCCTATGGCTACACCTTC; clone size: NA; J gene: TRBJ1-2; D gene: NA; V gene: TRBV28
CDR3 protein: CASKLQGGAETQYF; CDR3 DNA: TGTGCCAGCAAACTCCAGGGGGGTGCGGAGACCCAGTACTTC; clone size: NA; J gene: TRBJ2-5; D gene: NA; V gene: TRBV28
CDR3 protein: CASSVWRESSGANVLTF; CDR3 DNA: TGTGCCAGCAGCGTATGGAGGGAAAGCTCTGGGGCCAACGTCCTGACTTTC; clone size: NA; J gene: TRBJ2-6; D gene: NA; V gene: TRBV9
CDR3 protein: CASSLDRDNYGYTF; CDR3 DNA: TGTGCCAGCAGCCTGGACAGGGATAACTATGGCTACACCTTC; clone size: few; J gene: TRBJ1-2; D gene: TRBD1; V gene: TRBV7-6
CDR3 protein: CASSVAGGAPGEQYF; CDR3 DNA: TGTGCCAGCAGCGTAGCGGGGGGAGCCCCGGGCGAGCAGTACTTC; clone size: few; J gene: TRBJ2-7; D gene: TRBD2; V gene: TRBV9
CDR3 protein: CSASPLVGETQYF; CDR3 DNA: TGCAGTGCTAGTCCGCTGGTAGGCGAGACCCAGTACTTC; clone size: few; J gene: TRBJ2-5; D gene: NA; V gene: TRBV20-1
CDR3 protein: CASATGGSYNERFF; CDR3 DNA: TGTGCCAGCGCGACGGGGGGCTCCTACAATGAGCGGTTCTTC; clone size: NA; J gene: TRBJ2-1; D gene: NA; V gene: TRBV7-3
CDR3 protein: CSVYVGQETQYF; CDR3 DNA: TGCAGCGTATACGTCGGACAAGAGACCCAGTACTTC; clone size: few; J gene: TRBJ2-5; D gene: NA; V gene: TRBV29-1
CDR3 protein: CASSQDLAPAASNEKLFF; CDR3 DNA: TGCGCCAGCAGCCAAGATCTTGCTCCCGCGGCCTCAAATGAAAAACTGTTTTTT; clone size: few; J gene: TRBJ1-4; D gene: NA; V gene: TRBV4-3
CDR3 protein: CASSLRITGELFF; CDR3 DNA: TGTGCCAGCAGCTTGCGCATCACCGGGGAGCTGTTTTTT; clone size: NA; J gene: TRBJ2-2; D gene: NA; V gene: TRBV5-6
CDR3 protein: CASSLRSESGYTF; CDR3 DNA: TGTGCCAGCAGTTTGCGGTCGGAAAGTGGCTACACCTTC; clone size: few; J gene: TRBJ1-2; D gene: NA; V gene: TRBV27
CDR3 protein: CSARTQTGTPSYNEQFF; CDR3 DNA: TGCAGTGCTAGAACGCAAACCGGGACACCTTCCTACAATGAGCAGTTCTTC; clone size: NA; J gene: TRBJ2-1; D gene: NA; V gene: TRBV20-1
CDR3 protein: CASSPYTMNTEAFF; CDR3 DNA: TGCGCCAGCAGTCCGTACACCATGAACACTGAAGCTTTCTTT; clone size: NA; J gene: TRBJ1-1; D gene: NA; V gene: TRBV5-1
CDR3 protein: CASSLDGSINEQFF; CDR3 DNA: TGCGCCAGCAGCTTGGATGGGAGTATCAATGAGCAGTTCTTC; clone size: NA; J gene: TRBJ2-1; D gene: NA; V gene: TRBV5-1
CDR3 protein: CASSTGKNTGELFF; CDR3 DNA: TGTGCCAGCAGTACAGGGAAGAACACCGGGGAGCTGTTTTTT; clone size: few; J gene: TRBJ2-2; D gene: NA; V gene: TRBV27
CDR3 protein: CASSSNLRSYDEKLFF; CDR3 DNA: TGTGCCAGCAGCTCCAATCTTAGATCCTATGATGAAAAACTGTTTTTT; clone size: NA; J gene: TRBJ1-4; D gene: NA; V gene: TRBV7-9
CDR3 protein: CSASTRSEPQHF; CDR3 DNA: TGCAGTGCTAGCACGAGGAGTGAGCCCCAGCATTTT; clone size: NA; J gene: TRBJ1-5; D gene: NA; V gene: TRBV20-1
CDR3 protein: CASSGAAEQFF; CDR3 DNA: TGTGCCAGCAGTGGGGCGGCTGAGCAGTTCTTC; clone size: NA; J gene: TRBJ2-1; D gene: NA; V gene: TRBV2
CDR3 protein: CSAILTGGTDTQYF; CDR3 DNA: TGCAGTGCCATCCTCACCGGGGGAACAGATACGCAGTATTTT; clone size: NA; J gene: TRBJ2-3; D gene: NA; V gene: TRBV20-1
CDR3 protein: CASSLESVTPQQYF; CDR3 DNA: TGTGCCAGCAGCTTAGAATCCGTCACTCCGCAGCAGTACTTC; clone size: many; J gene: TRBJ2-5; D gene: NA; V gene: TRBV7-2
CDR3 protein: CASSPRDGVAGANVLTF; CDR3 DNA: TGTGCCAGCAGCCCAAGAGACGGGGTAGCTGGGGCCAACGTCCTGACTTTC; clone size: many; J gene: TRBJ2-6; D gene: NA; V gene: TRBV7-3
CDR3 protein: CSARDRDSYYEQYF; CDR3 DNA: TGCAGTGCTAGAGATCGGGACTCCTACTACGAGCAGTACTTC; clone size: NA; J gene: TRBJ2-7; D gene: NA; V gene: TRBV20-1
CDR3 protein: CASSHFPGLGEQYF; CDR3 DNA: TGTGCCAGCAGCCATTTTCCAGGGCTCGGCGAGCAGTACTTC; clone size: once; J gene: TRBJ2-7; D gene: NA; V gene: TRBV14
CDR3 protein: CASRIDRYSNQPQHF; CDR3 DNA: TGTGCCAGCAGAATAGACAGGTATAGCAATCAGCCCCAGCATTTT; clone size: NA; J gene: TRBJ1-5; D gene: NA; V gene: TRBV28
CDR3 protein: CASSLEGGVGETQYF; CDR3 DNA: TGTGCCAGCAGCCTCGAGGGGGGAGTAGGAGAGACCCAGTACTTC; clone size: few; J gene: TRBJ2-5; D gene: NA; V gene: TRBV7-6
CDR3 protein: CAWSVQGEKLFF; CDR3 DNA: TGTGCCTGGAGTGTTCAAGGGGAAAAACTGTTTTTT; clone size: few; J gene: TRBJ1-4; D gene: NA; V gene: TRBV30
CDR3 protein: CASSGTGGGNEQFF; CDR3 DNA: TGTGCCAGCAGCGGGACAGGGGGCGGCAATGAGCAGTTCTTC; clone size: NA; J gene: TRBJ2-1; D gene: TRBD1; V gene: TRBV6-4
CDR3 protein: CATSGGAADTQYF; CDR3 DNA: TGTGCGACTAGCGGGGGGGCAGCAGATACGCAGTATTTT; clone size: NA; J gene: TRBJ2-3; D gene: TRBD2; V gene: TRBV11-2
CDR3 protein: CASSQVSGQMDTQYF; CDR3 DNA: TGTGCCAGCAGCCAAGTATCTGGGCAGATGGATACGCAGTATTTT; clone size: NA; J gene: TRBJ2-3; D gene: NA; V gene: TRBV3-1
CDR3 protein: CASKGLAGGNTEAFF; CDR3 DNA: TGCGCCAGCAAGGGGCTGGCCGGTGGGAACACTGAAGCTTTCTTT; clone size: NA; J gene: TRBJ1-1; D gene: NA; V gene: TRBV5-1
CDR3 protein: CASTSGQGRYEQYF; CDR3 DNA: TGCGCCAGCACTTCCGGACAGGGACGATACGAGCAGTACTTC; clone size: NA; J gene: TRBJ2-7; D gene: TRBD1; V gene: TRBV5-1
CDR3 protein: CAWSQGQDTDTQYF; CDR3 DNA: TGTGCCTGGAGTCAGGGGCAGGACACAGATACGCAGTATTTT; clone size: NA; J gene: TRBJ2-3; D gene: NA; V gene: TRBV30
CDR3 protein: CASSLYQGTTNEKLFF; CDR3 DNA: TGTGCCAGCAGTTTATACCAGGGGACAACTAATGAAAAACTGTTTTTT; clone size: NA; J gene: TRBJ1-4; D gene: NA; V gene: TRBV28
CDR3 protein: CASSLLGLGEQYF; CDR3 DNA: TGTGCCAGCAGTTTACTTGGACTAGGCGAGCAGTACTTC; clone size: NA; J gene: TRBJ2-7; D gene: TRBD2; V gene: TRBV27
CDR3 protein: CASSLAVNDIGELFF; CDR3 DNA: TGTGCCAGCAGCTTGGCCGTAAACGATATCGGGGAGCTGTTTTTT; clone size: NA; J gene: TRBJ2-2; D gene: NA; V gene: TRBV5-5